Listed here are 2 T cell receptor beta chains from one sample, sequenced in a study. TCRdb re-derived calls from the 5' RACE reads in MiXCR, one entry per CDR3 protein. Of fewer than 65,000 distinct CDR3 sequences detected, nearly 30% appear once; the ten largest clones hold around 2.5%. The sequencing input was tumor-infiltrating naive CD4+ T cells sorted from the breast tumor. Indicated subset: naive CD4+ T cells, CD4+CD45RA+CD25-. Source of these receptors: a female donor with breast cancer.

The chain uses TRBV5-1 and TRBJ1-2; 7 bases are shared with TRBD1. V lost 5 bases, J lost 4 bases, and 11 bases stayed unmatched. The germline CDR1 and CDR2 sequences are SGHRS and YFSETQ. The CDR3 has 15 residues. Written as DNA, the CDR3 is TGCGCCAGCAGTTCCCGACAGGGATGGGGCTATGGCTACACCTTC. Protein product: CASSSRQGWGYGYTF. Based on the CDR3 plus reference TRBV5-1 and TRBJ1-2, the full variable domain is KAGVTQTPRYLIKTRGQQVTLSCSPISGHRSVSWYQQTPGQGLQFLFEYFSETQRNKGNFPGRFSGRQFSNSRSEMNVSTLELGDSALYLCASSSRQGWGYGYTFGSGTRLTVV.

J is TRBJ1-3 and V is TRBV3-1, with 7 positions matching TRBD1. V lost 4 bases, J lost 2 bases, and 2 bases stayed unmatched. The V gene's germline CDR1 is LGHDT and CDR2 YNNKEL (reference sequence). CDR3 length: 14 residues. CDR3 protein: CASSLGTAGNTIYF. The CDR3 bases are TGTGCCAGCAGCCTCGGGACAGCTGGAAACACCATATATTTT.